The clone carrying this T cell receptor (beta chain) appeared a few times. The data were obtained in a study of response to subunit inactivated influenza vaccine. The V segment lost 3 bases and the J segment 5 bases; nucleotides outside the gene matches: 5. Germline V CDR1 and CDR2: LGHNA, YSLEER. The CDR3 totals 15 residues. TCRdb re-derived calls from the RT-PCR reads in MiXCR, one entry per CDR3 protein. In the table there are over 450,000 distinct CDR3 sequences, roughly 13% of which are singletons. The origin of this receptor is a man aged 45 to 65 who received an inactivated influenza vaccine. The chain joins TRBV4-3 to TRBJ1-4; 8 bases are shared with TRBD1. Material: PBMCs from blood, obtained 40 to 50 days after vaccination. CDR3 in DNA: TGCGCCAGCAGCCAGGCGGACAGGGCCAATGAAAAACTGTTTTTT. This codes for CASSQADRANEKLFF.